This is a list of T cell receptor beta chains from one sample in a study of blood T cell repertoires in COVID-19. TCRdb keeps only in-frame clones here, not all; method: immunoSEQ multiplex PCR. The data hold a few hundred thousand clones, with 80% to 90% observed a single time. The sequencing sample was made of peripheral blood. The receptors were gathered from a woman aged 55-69 years with COVID-19, enrolled during active disease. Each CDR3 is given with its conserved first and last residue. D genes are given only for firm matches. Clone size appears in some rows only: once, few, many, or a class for an expanded clone.

j_call d_call clone_size v_call cdr3_aa cdr3_nt
TRBJ1-2 TRBD1 NA TRBV7-9 CASSALQGRAPLYGYTF TGTGCCAGCAGCGCCTTACAGGGGCGGGCTCCCCTCTATGGCTACACCTTC
TRBJ1-1 NA NA TRBV6-5 CASSYSRGTMNTEAFF TGTGCCAGCAGTTACTCGCGCGGGACCATGAACACTGAAGCTTTCTTT
TRBJ2-5 NA NA TRBV12-5 CASGLVRTGSETQYF TGTGCTAGTGGTTTGGTCCGGACTGGGTCAGAGACCCAGTACTTC
TRBJ2-1 NA once TRBV7-6 CASSSGGIYNEQFF TGTGCCAGCAGCTCCGGGGGAATTTACAATGAGCAGTTCTTC
TRBJ1-1 TRBD1 NA TRBV5-1 CASSIDRGLTEAFF TGCGCCAGCAGCATAGACAGGGGGCTCACTGAAGCTTTCTTT
TRBJ1-1 NA NA TRBV29-1 CSVEKKPGHLEAFF TGCAGCGTTGAGAAAAAACCGGGACACCTGGAAGCTTTCTTT
TRBJ2-3 NA NA TRBV5-6 CASSLGGTDTQYF TGTGCCAGCTCGCTAGGAGGGACAGATACGCAGTATTTT
TRBJ2-1 NA NA TRBV2 CASNDAGNEQFF TGTGCCAGTAACGACGCAGGCAATGAGCAGTTCTTC
TRBJ2-7 NA NA TRBV5-6 CASSLWGLEQYF TGTGCCAGCAGCTTGTGGGGGCTGGAGCAGTACTTC
TRBJ2-7 TRBD1 NA TRBV20-1 CRGDSPEQYF TGCAGGGGGGACAGCCCCGAGCAGTACTTC
TRBJ2-2 TRBD2 NA TRBV5-1 CASSWGPSGAGDGELFF TGCGCCAGCAGCTGGGGGCCTAGCGGGGCCGGGGACGGGGAGCTGTTTTTT
TRBJ2-2 NA NA TRBV9 CASSVRGQKNTGELFF TGTGCCAGCAGCGTAAGAGGGCAGAAGAACACCGGGGAGCTGTTTTTT
TRBJ1-2 NA NA TRBV7-2 CASSLGQGRDGYTF TGTGCCAGCAGCTTGGGGCAGGGGAGGGATGGCTACACCTTC
TRBJ2-7 NA NA TRBV5-4 CASSLDTSYEQYF TGTGCCAGCAGCTTAGACACCAGCTACGAGCAGTACTTC
TRBJ1-2 TRBD1 NA TRBV7-2 CASSAYRGLGYGYTF TGTGCCAGCAGCGCCTACAGGGGGCTGGGATATGGCTACACCTTC
TRBJ1-3 NA NA TRBV19 CASSNSIFSGNTIYF TGTGCCAGTAGTAACTCAATATTCTCTGGAAACACCATATATTTT
TRBJ1-2 TRBD1 NA TRBV7-3 CASSLTRDRGLGYGYTF TGTGCCAGCAGCTTAACCCGGGACAGGGGACTGGGCTATGGCTACACCTTC
TRBJ2-7 TRBD1 NA TRBV7-2 CASSLSGGTGDYEQYF TGTGCCAGCAGCCTAAGTGGGGGCACAGGGGACTACGAGCAGTACTTC
TRBJ2-7 TRBD1 NA TRBV14 CASSRGTGRYEQYF TGTGCCAGCAGCCGCGGGACAGGCCGCTACGAGCAGTACTTC
TRBJ2-1 TRBD1 few TRBV5-1 CASSLQTGEAEQFF TGCGCCAGCAGCTTACAGACAGGGGAGGCTGAGCAGTTCTTC
TRBJ2-7 NA NA TRBV6-6 CASRDAYEQYF TGTGCCTCCAGGGATGCCTACGAGCAGTACTTC
TRBJ1-1 NA NA TRBV2 CASRQGWNTEAFF TGTGCCAGCAGACAGGGTTGGAACACTGAAGCTTTCTTT
TRBJ1-6 NA once TRBV7-3 CASSARGPEGGSPLHF TGTGCCAGCAGCGCAAGAGGGCCCGAAGGGGGTTCACCCCTCCACTTT
TRBJ2-7 NA NA TRBV7-2 CASSLALTDFYEQYF TGTGCCAGCAGCTTAGCTCTAACAGATTTCTACGAGCAGTACTTC
TRBJ2-1 TRBD1 once TRBV9 CASSVGGGTGQFF TGTGCCAGCAGCGTAGGTGGGGGGACAGGGCAGTTCTTC
TRBJ2-1 NA NA TRBV10-3 CAISESTGTYNEQFF TGTGCCATCAGTGAGTCGACAGGTACCTACAATGAGCAGTTCTTC
TRBJ2-1 TRBD2 NA TRBV5-1 CASSLVLAANNEQFF TGCGCCAGCAGCTTGGTTCTAGCGGCCAACAATGAGCAGTTCTTC
TRBJ2-3 NA NA TRBV6-4 CASSDPEGGGGGTDTQYF TGTGCCAGCAGTGACCCCGAAGGAGGCGGCGGGGGCACAGATACGCAGTATTTT
TRBJ2-2 TRBD1 NA TRBV4-1 CASSQLQGTGELFF TGCGCCAGCAGCCAGCTACAGGGGACCGGGGAGCTGTTTTTT
TRBJ2-1 NA NA TRBV13 CASSSQGPHEQFF TGTGCCAGCAGCTCCCAGGGGCCCCATGAGCAGTTCTTC
TRBJ1-6 NA NA TRBV19 CASSFGGVGNSPLHF TGTGCCAGTAGTTTCGGGGGAGTGGGGAATTCACCCCTCCACTTT
TRBJ2-5 NA NA TRBV13 CASSLQGKAETQYF TGTGCCAGCAGCTTACAGGGAAAGGCCGAGACCCAGTACTTC
TRBJ2-2 NA NA TRBV5-5 CASSPDPETVGTGELFF TGTGCCAGCAGCCCGGATCCGGAGACAGTAGGGACCGGGGAGCTGTTTTTT
TRBJ1-5 TRBD1 once TRBV7-9 CASSLTGVHQPQHF TGTGCCAGCAGTTTGACAGGGGTGCATCAGCCCCAGCATTTT
TRBJ2-2 TRBD2 NA TRBV27 CASSYNSGVSGGELFF TGTGCCAGCAGTTATAATAGCGGGGTTTCTGGTGGGGAGCTGTTTTTT
TRBJ1-5 TRBD1 NA TRBV28 CASRPPKGTGEGQPQHF TGTGCCAGCAGACCACCGAAGGGGACAGGGGAAGGTCAGCCCCAGCATTTT
TRBJ2-5 NA NA TRBV4-1 CASSQNSGGGTQYF TGCGCCAGCAGCCAGAACTCTGGAGGCGGGACCCAGTACTTC
TRBJ1-3 NA few TRBV5-1 CASSLDEDSGNTIYF TGCGCCAGCAGCTTGGATGAGGATAGTGGAAACACCATATATTTT
TRBJ2-3 NA NA TRBV2 CASSELQGTATQYF TGTGCCAGCAGTGAGTTACAGGGTACTGCTACGCAGTATTTT
TRBJ1-2 TRBD1 many TRBV2 CASSEGQGYGGYTF TGTGCCAGCAGTGAAGGACAGGGCTATGGCGGCTACACCTTC
TRBJ2-7 NA NA TRBV10-1 CASRIPWPPYEQYF TGCGCCAGCAGGATCCCATGGCCCCCCTACGAGCAGTACTTC
TRBJ2-7 NA NA TRBV23-1 CASSHQQEPYEQYF TGCGCCAGCAGTCACCAACAGGAGCCCTACGAGCAGTACTTC
TRBJ1-2 TRBD1 NA TRBV19 CASSIVGTGYGYTF TGTGCCAGTAGTATAGTCGGGACAGGGTATGGCTACACCTTC
TRBJ1-2 NA NA TRBV7-9 CASSLQGIYGYTF TGTGCCAGCAGCTTGCAGGGCATCTATGGCTACACCTTC
TRBJ2-3 NA NA TRBV9 CASSVGQSTDTQYF TGTGCCAGCAGCGTCGGACAGAGCACAGATACGCAGTATTTT
TRBJ1-6 NA NA TRBV10-2 CASRGTDRLGGNSPLHF TGCGCCAGCAGGGGAACCGACAGATTAGGGGGTAATTCACCCCTCCACTTT